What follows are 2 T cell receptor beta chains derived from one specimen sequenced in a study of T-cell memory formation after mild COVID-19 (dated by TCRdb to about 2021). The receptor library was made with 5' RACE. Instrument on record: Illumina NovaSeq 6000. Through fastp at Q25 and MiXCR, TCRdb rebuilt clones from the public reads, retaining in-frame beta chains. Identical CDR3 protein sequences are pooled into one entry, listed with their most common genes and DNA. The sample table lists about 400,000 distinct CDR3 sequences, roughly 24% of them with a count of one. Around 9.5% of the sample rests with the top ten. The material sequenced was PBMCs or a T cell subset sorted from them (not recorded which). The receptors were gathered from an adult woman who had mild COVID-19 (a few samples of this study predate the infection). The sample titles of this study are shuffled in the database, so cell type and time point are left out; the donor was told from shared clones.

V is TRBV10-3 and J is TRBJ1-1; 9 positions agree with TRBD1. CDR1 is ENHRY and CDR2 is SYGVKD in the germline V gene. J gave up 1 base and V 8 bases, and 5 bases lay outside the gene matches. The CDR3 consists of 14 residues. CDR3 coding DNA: TGTGCCATCGGTACACAGGGGGCGAACACTGAAGCTTTCTTT. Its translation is CAIGTQGANTEAFF.

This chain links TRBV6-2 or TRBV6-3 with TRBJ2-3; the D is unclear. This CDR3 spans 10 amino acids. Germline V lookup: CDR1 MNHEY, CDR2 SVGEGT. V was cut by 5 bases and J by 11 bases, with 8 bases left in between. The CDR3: CASSKYKQYF. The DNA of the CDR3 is TGTGCCAGCAGTAAATATAAGCAGTATTTT.